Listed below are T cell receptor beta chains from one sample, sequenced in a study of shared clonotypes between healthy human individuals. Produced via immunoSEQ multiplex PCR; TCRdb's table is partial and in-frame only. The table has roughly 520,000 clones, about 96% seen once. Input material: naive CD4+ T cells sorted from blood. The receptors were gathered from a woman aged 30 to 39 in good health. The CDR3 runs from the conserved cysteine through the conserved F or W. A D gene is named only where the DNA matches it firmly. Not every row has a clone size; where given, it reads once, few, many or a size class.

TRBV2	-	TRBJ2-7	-	TGTGCCAGCATGGCACTACCCTCCTACGAGCAGTACTTC	CASMALPSYEQYF
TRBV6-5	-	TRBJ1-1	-	TGTGCCAGCTTTTCCAGGGCCACTGAAGCTTTCTTT	CASFSRATEAFF
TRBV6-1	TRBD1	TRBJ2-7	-	TGTGCCAGCAGTGAAAGGAGGACAGGGAAAGAGCGGGAGCAGTACTTC	CASSERRTGKEREQYF
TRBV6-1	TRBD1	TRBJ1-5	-	TGTGCCAGCAGTGATTCATTGACAGGGCGGGAGCCCCAGCATTTT	CASSDSLTGREPQHF
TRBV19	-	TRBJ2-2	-	TGTGCCAGTAGTAAGTCGAGCACCGGGGAGCTGTTTTTT	CASSKSSTGELFF
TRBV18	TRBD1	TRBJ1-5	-	TGTGCCAGCTCACCACCGGGACAGCCACAGCCCCAGCATTTT	CASSPPGQPQPQHF
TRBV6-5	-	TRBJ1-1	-	TGTGCCAGCAGTAGAACAGGGTCCAGTACTGAAGCTTTCTTT	CASSRTGSSTEAFF
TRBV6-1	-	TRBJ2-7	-	TGTGCCAGCAGGGCACTGGCGACCTACGAGCAGTACTTC	CASRALATYEQYF
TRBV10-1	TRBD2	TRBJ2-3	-	TGCGCCAGCAGTGAGGAACTAGCGGGAGTTGGCACAGATACGCAGTATTTT	CASSEELAGVGTDTQYF
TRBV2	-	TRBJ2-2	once	TGTGCCACCGGACTGCTAATTTCCGGGGAGCTGTTTTTT	CATGLLISGELFF
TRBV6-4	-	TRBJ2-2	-	TGTGCCAGCAGTTCCGACTGGAACACCGGGGAGCTGTTTTTT	CASSSDWNTGELFF
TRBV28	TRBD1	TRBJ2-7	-	TGTGCCAGCAGCCCCGCGGGACAGGCCTCCTACGAGCAGTACTTC	CASSPAGQASYEQYF
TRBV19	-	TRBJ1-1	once	TGTGCCAGTAGTACCGCCCTTAGGGGGATGGGGAAGAACACTGAAGCTTTCTTT	CASSTALRGMGKNTEAFF
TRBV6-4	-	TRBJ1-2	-	TGTGCGAGCCGGGACGGATCTAACTATGGCTACACCTTC	CASRDGSNYGYTF
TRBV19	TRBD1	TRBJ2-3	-	TGTGCCAGTAGTATAGCCCCCGGGACAGGGGATCCAGATACGCAGTATTTT	CASSIAPGTGDPDTQYF
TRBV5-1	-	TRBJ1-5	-	TGCGCCAGCAGCTTCTACCCCGGGACTAATCAGCCCCAGCATTTT	CASSFYPGTNQPQHF
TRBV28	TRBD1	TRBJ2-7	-	TGTGCCAGCAGCACCCCGGACAGGGCCATTTACGAGCAGTACTTC	CASSTPDRAIYEQYF
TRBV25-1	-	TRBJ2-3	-	TGTGCCAGCAGTCCAGGTTATGAAGACTCCTCTGATACGCAGTATTTT	CASSPGYEDSSDTQYF
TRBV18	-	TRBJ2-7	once	TGTGCCAGCTCATCCCTAGAGGGTCGCAACGAGCAGTACTTC	CASSSLEGRNEQYF
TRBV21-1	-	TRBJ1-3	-	TGTGCCAGCAGCAAAGAGGATCACTATCACTCTGGAAACACCATATATTTT	CASSKEDHYHSGNTIYF
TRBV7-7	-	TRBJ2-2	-	TGTGCCAGCAGCCCCACTAGTATTGGAGGGGAGCTGTTTTTT	CASSPTSIGGELFF
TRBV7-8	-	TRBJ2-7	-	TGTGCCAGCAGCTTAGCGCCGGTCCCTTCCTACGAGCAGTACTTC	CASSLAPVPSYEQYF
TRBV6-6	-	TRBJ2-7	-	TGTGCCAGCAGTTACTCGGCCGGGGTCGAGCAGTACTTC	CASSYSAGVEQYF
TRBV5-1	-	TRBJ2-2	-	TGCGCCAGCATGGGGGGTAGCGGCAACACCGGGGAGCTGTTTTTT	CASMGGSGNTGELFF
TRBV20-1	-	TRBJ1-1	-	TGCAGTGCGGGGAGGAACACTGAAGCTTTCTTT	CSAGRNTEAFF
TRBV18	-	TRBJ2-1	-	TGTGCCAGCTCACCACGGGGCGACTCCCAGAGCTCCTACAATGAGCAGTTCTTC	CASSPRGDSQSSYNEQFF
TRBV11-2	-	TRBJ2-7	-	TGTGCCAGCAGGGGATTCCTCGGCCACGAGCAGTACTTC	CASRGFLGHEQYF
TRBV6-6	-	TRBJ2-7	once	TGTGCCAGCAGTTACCGCACTCGGACCTTAAAGTACGAGCAGTACTTC	CASSYRTRTLKYEQYF
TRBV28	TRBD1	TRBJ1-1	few	TGTGCCAGCAGGGGACAGCTCAAGAACACTGAAGCTTTCTTT	CASRGQLKNTEAFF
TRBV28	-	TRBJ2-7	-	TGTGCCAGCAGTTTAGTGGCTAGCGCCTATAGGGAGCAGTACTTC	CASSLVASAYREQYF
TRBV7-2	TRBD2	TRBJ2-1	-	TGTGCCAGCAGCCCAACAGCGGGAGAGTACAATGAGCAGTTCTTC	CASSPTAGEYNEQFF
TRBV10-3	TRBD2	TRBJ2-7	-	TGTGCCATACGGACTAGCGGGGGCTACGAGCAGTACTTC	CAIRTSGGYEQYF
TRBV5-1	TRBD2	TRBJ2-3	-	TGCGCCAGCAGACCTGGGGCTAGCGGAGGCACAGATACGCAGTATTTT	CASRPGASGGTDTQYF
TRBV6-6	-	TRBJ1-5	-	TGTGCCAGCAGTTACTCAGGGGCCCTAGGGAGTCAGCCCCAGCATTTT	CASSYSGALGSQPQHF
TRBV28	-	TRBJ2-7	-	TGTGCCAGCAGCGTAGGGGGGGTAACCCCTTACGAGCAGTACTTC	CASSVGGVTPYEQYF
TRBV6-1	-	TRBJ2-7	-	TGTGCCAGCTGCATGCGGGTAGCTCGGTACGAGCAGTACTTC	CASCMRVARYEQYF
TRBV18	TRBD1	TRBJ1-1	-	TGTGCCAGCTCACCCCGACAGGGCCCCACTGAAGCTTTCTTT	CASSPRQGPTEAFF
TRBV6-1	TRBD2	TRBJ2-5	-	TGTGCCAGCAGTATTAGCGGGGCCCTCCGAGAGACCCAGTACTTC	CASSISGALRETQYF
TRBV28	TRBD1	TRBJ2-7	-	TGTGCCAGCAGTTCCCCCGGGACAGCCACCTACGAGCAGTACTTC	CASSSPGTATYEQYF
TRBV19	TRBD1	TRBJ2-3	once	TGTGCCAGTAGCGGGACAGGGGGCTTGGTAACAGATACGCAGTATTTT	CASSGTGGLVTDTQYF
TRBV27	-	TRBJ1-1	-	TGTGCCAGCAGTTTCGGATGGAACACTGAAGCTTTCTTT	CASSFGWNTEAFF
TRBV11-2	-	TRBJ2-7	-	TGTGCCAGCAGCTTAGGGGTAGGGATCCACGAGCAGTACTTC	CASSLGVGIHEQYF
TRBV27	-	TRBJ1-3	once	TGTGCCAGCAGTTTTGGACATCCTGGAAACACCATATATTTT	CASSFGHPGNTIYF
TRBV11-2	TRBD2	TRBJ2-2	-	TGTGCCAGCACCTCCCCATCGGGAGGGATAACCGGGGAGCTGTTTTTT	CASTSPSGGITGELFF
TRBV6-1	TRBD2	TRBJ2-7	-	TGTGCCAGCAGTGCCCCCAGCGGGAGCTCCTACGAGCAGTACTTC	CASSAPSGSSYEQYF
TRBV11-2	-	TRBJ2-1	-	TGTGCCAGCGGATCCTTTATGAGTCGTGAGCAGTTCTTC	CASGSFMSREQFF
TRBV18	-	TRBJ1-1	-	TGTGCCAGCTCACGACAGGACGGAACTGAAGCTTTCTTT	CASSRQDGTEAFF
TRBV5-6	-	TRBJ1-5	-	TGTGCCAGGCCGAGGGAGGTGGCTCCCCAGCATTTT	CARPREVAPQHF
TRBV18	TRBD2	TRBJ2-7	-	TGTGCCAGCTCACCACCGGCTAGCGGGATTCTGGGCGAGCAGTACTTC	CASSPPASGILGEQYF
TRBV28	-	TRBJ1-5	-	TGTGCCAGCAGTATAAGGACAGCCTATAGCAATCAGCCCCAGCATTTT	CASSIRTAYSNQPQHF
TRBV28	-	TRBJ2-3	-	TGTGCCAGCAGTTTAAACAGGGCCCCCACAGATACGCAGTATTTT	CASSLNRAPTDTQYF
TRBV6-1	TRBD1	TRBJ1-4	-	TGTGCCAGCAGTGAATGGGGACAGGGACCTAATGAAAAACTGTTTTTT	CASSEWGQGPNEKLFF
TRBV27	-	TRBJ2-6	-	TGTGCCAGCAGTTGGACGGTGGGCTCTGGGGCCAACGTCCTGACTTTC	CASSWTVGSGANVLTF
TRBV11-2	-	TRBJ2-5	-	TGTGCCAGCAGCCCAGCGGGAGAGACCCAGTACTTC	CASSPAGETQYF
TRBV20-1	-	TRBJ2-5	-	TGCAGTGCTAGCGGTGGGAAGGCCCAGTACTTC	CSASGGKAQYF
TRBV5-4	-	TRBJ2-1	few	TGTGCCAGCAGCTTATACAATGAGCAGTTCTTC	CASSLYNEQFF